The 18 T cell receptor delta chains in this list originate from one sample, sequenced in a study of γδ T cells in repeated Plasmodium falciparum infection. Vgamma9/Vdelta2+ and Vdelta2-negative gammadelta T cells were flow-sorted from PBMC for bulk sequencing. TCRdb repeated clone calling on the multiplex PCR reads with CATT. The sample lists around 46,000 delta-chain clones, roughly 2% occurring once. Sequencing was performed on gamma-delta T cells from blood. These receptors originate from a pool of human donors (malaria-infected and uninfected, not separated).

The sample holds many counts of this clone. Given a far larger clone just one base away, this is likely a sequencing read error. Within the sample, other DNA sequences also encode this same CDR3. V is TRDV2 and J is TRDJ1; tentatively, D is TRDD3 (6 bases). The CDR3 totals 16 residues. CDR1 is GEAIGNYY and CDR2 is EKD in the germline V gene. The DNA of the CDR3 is TGTGCCTGTGACACGGGGATTTATAGGATCACCGACAAACTCATCTTT. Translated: CACDTGIYRITDKLIF.

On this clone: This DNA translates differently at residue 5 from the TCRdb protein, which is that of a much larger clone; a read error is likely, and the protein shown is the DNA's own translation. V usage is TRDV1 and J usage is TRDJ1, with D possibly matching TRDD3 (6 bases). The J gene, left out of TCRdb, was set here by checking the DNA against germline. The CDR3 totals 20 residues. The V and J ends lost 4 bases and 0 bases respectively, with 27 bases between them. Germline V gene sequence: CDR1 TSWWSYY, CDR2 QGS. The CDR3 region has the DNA TGTGCTCTTGGGGGACTTATATGGACAGACGGGGACTGGGACACCGATAAACTCATCTTT. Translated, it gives CALGGLIWTDGDWDTDKLIF.

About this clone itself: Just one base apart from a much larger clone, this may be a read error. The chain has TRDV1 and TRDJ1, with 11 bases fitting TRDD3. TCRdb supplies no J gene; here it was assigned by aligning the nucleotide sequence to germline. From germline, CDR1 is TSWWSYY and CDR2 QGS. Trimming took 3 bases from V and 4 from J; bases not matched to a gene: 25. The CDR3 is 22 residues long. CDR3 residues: CALGELGALASWGIRGSDKLIF. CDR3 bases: TGTGCTCTTGGGGAGCTTGGGGCCTTGGCCTCTTGGGGGATACGGGGGAGCGATAAACTCATCTTT.

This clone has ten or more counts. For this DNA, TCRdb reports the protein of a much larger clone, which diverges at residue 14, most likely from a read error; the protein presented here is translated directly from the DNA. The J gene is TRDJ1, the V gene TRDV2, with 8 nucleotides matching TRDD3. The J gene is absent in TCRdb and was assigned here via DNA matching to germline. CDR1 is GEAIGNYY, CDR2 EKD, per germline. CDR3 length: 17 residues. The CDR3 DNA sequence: TGTGCCTGTGACCCTCTGGGGGACCTAGAGCACACCGATAGACTCATCTTT. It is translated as CACDPLGDLEHTDRLIF.

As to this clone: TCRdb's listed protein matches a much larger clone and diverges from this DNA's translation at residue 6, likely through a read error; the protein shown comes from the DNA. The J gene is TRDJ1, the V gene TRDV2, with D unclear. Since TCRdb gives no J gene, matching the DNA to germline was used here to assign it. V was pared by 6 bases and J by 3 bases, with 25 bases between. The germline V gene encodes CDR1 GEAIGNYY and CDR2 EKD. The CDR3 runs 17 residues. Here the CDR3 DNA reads TGTGCCTGTTCCTTGCCTGGCTTCACCGGCGGGGCCGATAAACTCATCTTT. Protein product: CACSLPGFTGGADKLIF.

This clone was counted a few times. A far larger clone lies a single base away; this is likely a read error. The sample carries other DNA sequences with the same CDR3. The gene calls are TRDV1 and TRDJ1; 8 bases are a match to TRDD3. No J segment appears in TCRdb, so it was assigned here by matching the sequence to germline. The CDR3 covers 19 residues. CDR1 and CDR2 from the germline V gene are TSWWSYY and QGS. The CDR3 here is CALGEHVLLGGADADKLIF. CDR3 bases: TGTGCCCTTGGGGAACACGTCCTACTGGGGGGAGCGGATGCCGATAAACTCATCTTT.

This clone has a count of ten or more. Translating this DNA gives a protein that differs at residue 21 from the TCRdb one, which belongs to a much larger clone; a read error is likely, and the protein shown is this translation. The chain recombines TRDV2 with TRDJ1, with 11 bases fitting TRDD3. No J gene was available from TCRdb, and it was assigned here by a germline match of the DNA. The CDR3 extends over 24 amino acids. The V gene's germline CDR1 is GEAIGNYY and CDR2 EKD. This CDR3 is CACDTVIPYSDWGIGTNYTDRLIF. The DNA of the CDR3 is TGTGCCTGTGACACCGTTATCCCTTACTCAGACTGGGGGATAGGAACGAATTACACCGATAGACTCATCTTT.

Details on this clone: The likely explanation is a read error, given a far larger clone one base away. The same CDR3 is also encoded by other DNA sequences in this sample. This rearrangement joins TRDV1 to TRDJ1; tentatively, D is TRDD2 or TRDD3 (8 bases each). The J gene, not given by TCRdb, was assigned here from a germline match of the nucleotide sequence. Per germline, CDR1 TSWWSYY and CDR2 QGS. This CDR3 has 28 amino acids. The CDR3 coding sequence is TGTGCTCTCGGGGAACTGATCCTGCTTCCTACGATAAAAATACTGGGGGCCGATATCGGCCCGACGGGCGATAAACTCATCTTT. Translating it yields CALGELILLPTIKILGADIGPTGDKLIF.

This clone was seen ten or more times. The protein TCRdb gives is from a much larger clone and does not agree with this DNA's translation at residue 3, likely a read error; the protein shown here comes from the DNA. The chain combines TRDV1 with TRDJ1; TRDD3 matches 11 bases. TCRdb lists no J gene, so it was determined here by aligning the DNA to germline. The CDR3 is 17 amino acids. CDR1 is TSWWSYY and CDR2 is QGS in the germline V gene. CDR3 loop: CAPGELPHILGDMELIF. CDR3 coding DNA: TGTGCTCCTGGGGAACTCCCCCATATACTGGGGGATATGGAACTCATCTTT.

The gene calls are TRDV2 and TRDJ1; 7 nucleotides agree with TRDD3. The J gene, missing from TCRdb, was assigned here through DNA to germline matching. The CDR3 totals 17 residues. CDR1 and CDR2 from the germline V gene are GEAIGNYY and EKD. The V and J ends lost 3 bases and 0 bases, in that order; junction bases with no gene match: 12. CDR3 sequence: CACDSLGSPSHTDKLIF. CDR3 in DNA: TGTGCCTGTGACTCACTGGGGTCCCCGAGCCACACCGATAAACTCATCTTT.

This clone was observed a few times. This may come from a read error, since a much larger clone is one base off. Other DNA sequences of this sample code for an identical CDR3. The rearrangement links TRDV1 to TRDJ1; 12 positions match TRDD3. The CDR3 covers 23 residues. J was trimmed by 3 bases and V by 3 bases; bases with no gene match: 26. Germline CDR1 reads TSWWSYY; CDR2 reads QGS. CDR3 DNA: TGTGCTCTTGGGGAGCAGGAGTTCCTTCCCGCTGGGGGATACGCCCAGTACGCCGATAAACTCATCTTT. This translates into CALGEQEFLPAGGYAQYADKLIF.

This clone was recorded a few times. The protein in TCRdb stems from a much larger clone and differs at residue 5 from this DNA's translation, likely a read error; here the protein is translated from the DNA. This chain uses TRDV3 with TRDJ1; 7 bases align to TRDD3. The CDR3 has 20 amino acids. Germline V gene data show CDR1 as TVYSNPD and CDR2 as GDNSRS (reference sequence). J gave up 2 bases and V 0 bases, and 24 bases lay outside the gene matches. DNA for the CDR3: TGTGCCTTTAGAGGTCCCTATTACTGGGGCATCCCCCGTTGGACCGATAAACTCATCTTT. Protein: CAFRGPYYWGIPRWTDKLIF.

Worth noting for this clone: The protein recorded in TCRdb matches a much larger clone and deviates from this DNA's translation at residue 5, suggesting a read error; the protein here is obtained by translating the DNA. CDR3 DNA: TGTGCTCTTGGGACCCGACTCCGGAGAGCACAACTCTTCTTT. Translating it yields CALGTRLRRAQLFF. The chain employs TRDV1 and TRDJ2; D not resolved. TCRdb gives no J gene; it was assigned here by matching the DNA to germline. Germline V gives CDR1 TSWWSYY, CDR2 QGS. The CDR3 is made up of 14 amino acids. Trimming shortened V by 5 bases and J by 7 bases, and 14 bases separated the two germline ends.

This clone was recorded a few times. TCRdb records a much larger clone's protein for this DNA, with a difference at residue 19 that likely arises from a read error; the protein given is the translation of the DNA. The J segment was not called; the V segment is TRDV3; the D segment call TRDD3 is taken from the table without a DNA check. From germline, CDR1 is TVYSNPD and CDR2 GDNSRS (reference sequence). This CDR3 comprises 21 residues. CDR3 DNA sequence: TGTGCCTTCCAAACTCCCTTCCTCTTCCTTTCGCCTTGGGGGATACTAGGGAAACGCATCTTT. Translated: CAFQTPFLFLSPWGILGKRIF.

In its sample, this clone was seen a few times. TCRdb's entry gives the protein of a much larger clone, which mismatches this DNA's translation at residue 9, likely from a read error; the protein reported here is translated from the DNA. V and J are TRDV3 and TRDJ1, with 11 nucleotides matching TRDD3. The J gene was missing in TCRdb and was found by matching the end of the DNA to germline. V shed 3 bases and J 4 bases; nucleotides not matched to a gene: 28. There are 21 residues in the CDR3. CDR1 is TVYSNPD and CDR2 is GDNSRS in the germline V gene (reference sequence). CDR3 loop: CAFLPSSFVLGDIAGNDKLIF. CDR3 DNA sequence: TGTGCCTTCCTTCCCTCCTCCTTCGTACTGGGGGATATCGCGGGAAACGATAAACTCATCTTT. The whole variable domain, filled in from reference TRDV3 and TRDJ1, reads CDKVTQSSPDQTVASGSEVVLLCTYDTVYSNPDLFWYRIRPDYSFQFVFYGDNSRSEGADFTQGRFSVKHILTQKAFHLVISPVRTEDSATYYCAFLPSSFVLGDIAGNDKLIFGKGTRVTVEP.

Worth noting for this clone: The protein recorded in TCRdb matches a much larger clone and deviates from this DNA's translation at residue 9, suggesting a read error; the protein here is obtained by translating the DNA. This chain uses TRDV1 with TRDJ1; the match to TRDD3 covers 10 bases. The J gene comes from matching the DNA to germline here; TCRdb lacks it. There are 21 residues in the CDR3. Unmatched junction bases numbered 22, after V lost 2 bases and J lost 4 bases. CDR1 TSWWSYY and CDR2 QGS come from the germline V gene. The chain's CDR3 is CALGERVQHWGIRFRGDKLIF. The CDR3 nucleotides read TGTGCTCTTGGGGAAAGGGTCCAGCACTGGGGGATCCGATTTAGAGGCGATAAACTCATCTTT.

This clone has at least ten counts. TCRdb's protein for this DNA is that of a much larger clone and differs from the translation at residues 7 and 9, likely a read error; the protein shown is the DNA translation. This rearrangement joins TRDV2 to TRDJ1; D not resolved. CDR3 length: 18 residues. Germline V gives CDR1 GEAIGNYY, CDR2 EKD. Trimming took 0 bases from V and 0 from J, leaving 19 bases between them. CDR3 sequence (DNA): TGTGCCTGTGACACCGTCGGCGGGGTTAAACGGTACACCGATAAACTCATCTTT. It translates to CACDTVGGVKRYTDKLIF.

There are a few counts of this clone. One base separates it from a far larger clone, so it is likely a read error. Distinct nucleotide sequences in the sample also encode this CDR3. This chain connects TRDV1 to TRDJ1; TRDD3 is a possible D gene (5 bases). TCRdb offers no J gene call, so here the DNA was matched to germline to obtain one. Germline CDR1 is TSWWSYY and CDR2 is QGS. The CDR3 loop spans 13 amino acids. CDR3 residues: CALGELPHIRLIF. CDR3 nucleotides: TGCGCTCTTGGGGAACTACCCCATATAAGACTCATCTTT.